This TCR beta chain emerged from a study of STAT5B mutations in CD4+ large granular lymphocyte leukemia (dated by TCRdb to between 2021 and 2024). In the study overall: Among the healthy controls, the CDR3 'QG' motif was associated with a particular HLA allele. Flow cytometry on FACSCanto II or FACSVerse confirmed that purified fractions exceeded 95% purity among lymphocytes. The study compared the TCRbeta repertoires of patients with CD4+ T-cell large granular lymphocyte leukemia against the TCRbeta repertoires of healthy blood donors. On the study overall, not on this receptor specifically: Main leukemic clonotypes were private to each patient, although under 30% appeared at low frequency in other patients' non-leukemic repertoires. Enrichment of TRBV06-family usage was observed among the top patient clones (8/27) relative to healthy controls (2/35). The data were not HLA-matched, and the higher clonality in CD4+ T-LGLL than in CD8+ T-LGLL could be due to the relatively small sample size. Compared with healthy CD4+ repertoires, CD4-sorted patient repertoires appeared more clonal, and this difference remained even after the putative leukemic clones were removed.

With respect to this clone: There is no known antigen for this receptor. No base qualities exist here, and no much larger clone lies one base off it.

TCRbeta rearrangements were sequenced from genomic DNA using the immunoSEQ assay at survey resolution. As for the authors' bioinformatics: In the TCR sequencing data, the smallest productive clonotype frequency that could be detected was 2.59 x 10-5. Only productive TCRbeta rearrangements, meaning sequences that were complete and in-frame, were kept for the analyses. Clonality for each sample was calculated as Simpson clonality in the immunoSEQ Analyzer version 3.0. Clones were grouped by frequency into very rare, small, medium, large (1-20%) or hyperexpanded (>20%) categories. Generation probabilities were estimated with OLGA 1.2.3, V-gene circos plots were generated with VDJtools, specificities were searched for in VDJdb, and CDR3 motifs were identified with GLIPH. Entries here come from immuneACCESS through TCRdb and include only in-frame sequences with V and J called. Some clones fail to appear in such tables; in the studies checked, an unresolved V gene covers under half of the shortfall, and the cause of the remainder is unknown. The V and J calls and the clone size are those of that table, but D and trimming were determined from the DNA. The sample has some 30,000 clones on record, roughly three quarters of them singletons. The top ten clonotypes cover about 1.1% of the sample.

Healthy controls were 35 or so blood donors whose buffy coats came from the Finnish Red Cross blood service. All TCR-sequenced material derived from peripheral blood: patient blood samples and healthy donor buffy coats. Peripheral blood mononuclear cells were isolated by Ficoll-Hypaque gradient centrifugation. For the healthy controls, CD4+ cells were obtained from buffy coats by magnetic purification. The Gentra Puregene Cell and Tissue kit was used for genomic DNA extraction, and quantification was performed on a Qubit 2.0 fluorometer. From its cysteine to its phenylalanine, the CDR3 spans 14 amino acids. Just CDR3 DNA is preserved here, 42 bases in frame from base 1. At the junction V is shortened by 6 bases and J by 6 bases; bases outside the gene matches: 5. CDR1 and CDR2, looked up from the germline V gene, are KGHSH and LQKENI.

What was sequenced was CD4+ T cells from blood buffy coats. The sequence was collected from a human donor in good health. This chain is built from TRBV18 and TRBJ2-1; 10 middle bases align to TRBD1. Read as DNA, the sequence is TGTGCCAGCTCCCCCGGGACAGGGGTCAATGAGCAGTTCTTC. Its product reads: CASSPGTGVNEQFF.